These T cell receptor beta chains were read from a single sample in a study of blood T cell repertoires in COVID-19. TCRdb's table, derived via immunoSEQ multiplex PCR, lists solely in-frame clones and lacks some. The table records approximately 530,000 clones, about 88% of them present only once. The sequenced sample was peripheral blood. The receptor source for this set is a woman aged 45-59 years with COVID-19, enrolled during active disease. Each CDR3 is given with its conserved first and last residue. The D gene is left open where the match is weak. Clone sizes are given selectively: once, few, many, or a class where the clone is expanded.

j_call d_call v_call clone_size cdr3_aa cdr3_nt
TRBJ2-1 . TRBV30 . CAWATGTQQFF TGTGCCTGGGCGACCGGGACTCAGCAGTTCTTC
TRBJ2-3 TRBD1 TRBV12-3/TRBV12-4 . CASSLDRGYTQYF TGTGCCAGCAGCCTTGACAGGGGGTATACGCAGTATTTT
TRBJ1-3 TRBD1 TRBV5-1 few CASSSGTGASSGNTIYF TGCGCCAGCAGCTCCGGGACAGGGGCCAGCTCTGGAAACACCATATATTTT
TRBJ2-7 . TRBV2 . CASSGGGGHYEQYF TGTGCCAGCAGTGGGGGAGGGGGGCACTACGAGCAGTACTTC
TRBJ1-5 TRBD1 TRBV30 . CAWKGAWGNQPQHF TGTGCCTGGAAGGGGGCATGGGGCAATCAGCCCCAGCATTTT
TRBJ2-1 TRBD2 TRBV9 . CASSVEREVGNEQFF TGTGCCAGCAGCGTTGAGCGGGAGGTTGGCAATGAGCAGTTCTTC
TRBJ2-3 TRBD2 TRBV2 . CASNPGLADPDTQYF TGTGCCAGCAACCCGGGACTAGCGGACCCAGATACGCAGTATTTT
TRBJ2-7 . TRBV11-2 once CASSLDARQLTYEQYF TGTGCCAGCAGCTTAGATGCGAGACAGTTAACCTACGAGCAGTACTTC
TRBJ2-7 . TRBV19 . CASSISWGPYEQYF TGTGCCAGTAGTATAAGTTGGGGCCCCTACGAGCAGTACTTC
TRBJ2-3 TRBD2 TRBV7-9 . CASSLPGGAYVTDTQYF TGTGCCAGCAGCCTCCCGGGGGGGGCGTATGTCACAGATACGCAGTATTTT
TRBJ1-3 . TRBV9 . CASSVDPGLGDSGNTIYF TGTGCCAGCAGCGTAGATCCGGGACTAGGGGATTCTGGAAACACCATATATTTT
TRBJ1-1 . TRBV19 . CASSIQGNTEAFF TGTGCCAGTAGTATTCAGGGGAACACTGAAGCTTTCTTT
TRBJ2-7 . TRBV6-1 . CASSEDSAYF TGTGCCAGCAGTGAAGACAGTGCGTACTTC
TRBJ1-1 TRBD1 TRBV9 . CASSVTGTGPNTEAFF TGTGCCAGCAGCGTAACGGGGACAGGTCCGAACACTGAAGCTTTCTTT
TRBJ1-2 TRBD1 TRBV5-1 . CASSPGTDNYGYTF TGCGCCAGCAGCCCCGGGACAGACAACTATGGCTACACCTTC
TRBJ1-2 . TRBV9 . CASSPQDNYGYTF TGTGCCAGCAGCCCTCAGGATAACTATGGCTACACCTTC
TRBJ1-6 TRBD1 TRBV30 . CAWSGDSYNSPLHF TGTGCCTGGAGTGGGGACAGCTATAATTCACCCCTCCACTTT
TRBJ2-1 TRBD1 TRBV29-1 . CSVEGGTGAIYNEQFF TGCAGCGTTGAAGGTGGGACAGGGGCGATCTACAATGAGCAGTTCTTC
TRBJ1-6 TRBD1 TRBV10-1 . CASSPTGEASPLHF TGCGCCAGCAGCCCCACAGGGGAGGCATCACCCCTCCACTTT
TRBJ2-3 . TRBV9 . CASSVVQGTDTQYF TGTGCCAGCAGCGTAGTGCAGGGCACAGATACGCAGTATTTT
TRBJ1-1 . TRBV12-3/TRBV12-4 . CASSFSSGRAFF TGTGCCAGCAGTTTTAGTTCGGGAAGGGCTTTCTTT
TRBJ1-5 . TRBV6-5 . CASILDPNQPQHF TGTGCCAGCATTCTAGACCCCAATCAGCCCCAGCATTTT
TRBJ2-4 . TRBV7-9 . CASSFPDPGNIQYF TGTGCCAGCAGCTTTCCTGACCCCGGGAACATTCAGTACTTC
TRBJ1-6 TRBD1 TRBV2 once CASRDRENSPLHF TGTGCCAGCAGAGACAGGGAGAATTCACCCCTCCACTTT
TRBJ1-3 . TRBV7-6 . CASSLSDTRGNTIYF TGTGCCAGCAGCTTATCGGACACGCGGGGAAACACCATATATTTT
TRBJ2-3 . TRBV27 . CASIRDSSTDTQYF TGTGCCAGCATCCGAGACAGCAGCACAGATACGCAGTATTTT
TRBJ2-3 TRBD2 TRBV3-1/TRBV3-2 . CASSHGGREDTQYF TGTGCCAGCAGCCATGGCGGGAGAGAGGATACGCAGTATTTT
TRBJ2-1 TRBD2 TRBV10-3 . CATSPRTSGGPSNEQFF TGTGCCACCTCCCCTCGGACTAGCGGGGGACCCTCTAATGAGCAGTTCTTC
TRBJ2-6 TRBD1 TRBV29-1 . CSVRDRIYSGANVLTF TGCAGCGTCCGGGACAGGATCTACTCTGGGGCCAACGTCCTGACTTTC
TRBJ2-1 . TRBV9 . CASSLLTYNEQFF TGTGCCAGCAGCTTACTAACCTACAATGAGCAGTTCTTC
TRBJ2-2 . TRBV5-4 . CASSLAGGGTGELFF TGTGCCAGCAGCTTGGCGGGGGGCGGAACCGGGGAGCTGTTTTTT
TRBJ2-7 . TRBV18 . CASSNRELYEQYF TGTGCCAGCTCAAACAGGGAGCTCTACGAGCAGTACTTC
TRBJ1-5 . TRBV27 . CASSEGGGQPQHF TGTGCCAGCAGCGAGGGGGGGGGTCAGCCCCAGCATTTT
TRBJ2-1 . TRBV4-1 . CASSQDPRGGDEQFF TGCGCCAGCAGCCAAGACCCCAGGGGAGGGGATGAGCAGTTCTTC
TRBJ2-1 . TRBV2 . CASSESTENEQFF TGTGCCAGCAGTGAGTCGACAGAGAATGAGCAGTTCTTC
TRBJ2-7 . TRBV28 . CASSFDSGVSYEQYF TGTGCCAGCAGTTTCGACTCCGGGGTCTCCTACGAGCAGTACTTC
TRBJ1-1 TRBD1 TRBV28 . CASSLTGEDRGTEAFF TGTGCCAGCAGTTTGACAGGGGAGGATAGGGGCACTGAAGCTTTCTTT
TRBJ1-5 . TRBV21-1 . CASSTPAGGTGQPQHF TGTGCCAGCAGCACGCCCGCAGGGGGCACGGGGCAGCCCCAGCATTTT
TRBJ2-2 . TRBV4-1 . CASSQPRASAQNTGELFF TGCGCCAGCAGCCAACCGAGGGCATCAGCACAGAACACCGGGGAGCTGTTTTTT
TRBJ1-5 . TRBV3-1/TRBV3-2 . CASSQEGGNRAQPQHF TGTGCCAGCAGCCAAGAAGGAGGGAATAGGGCTCAGCCCCAGCATTTT
TRBJ1-1 . TRBV11-2 . CASSLVEGTEAFF TGTGCCAGCAGCTTAGTAGAGGGAACTGAAGCTTTCTTT
TRBJ1-1 TRBD1 TRBV5-1 . CASSPEGQTNTEAFF TGCGCCAGCAGCCCGGAGGGACAGACGAACACTGAAGCTTTCTTT
TRBJ1-5 . TRBV2 . CASSRQPQHF TGTGCCAGCAGTCGTCAGCCCCAGCATTTT
TRBJ1-1 . TRBV12-3/TRBV12-4 few CASSEGDTEAFF TGTGCCAGCAGTGAGGGAGACACTGAAGCTTTCTTT
TRBJ1-2 . TRBV29-1 . CSVEEDRPGGGYTF TGCAGCGTTGAAGAAGACAGGCCCGGGGGGGGCTACACCTTC
TRBJ1-2 . TRBV9 . CASSVVPGPARVGGYTF TGTGCCAGCAGCGTAGTTCCGGGCCCCGCGCGGGTTGGAGGCTACACCTTC
TRBJ1-1 . TRBV7-6 . CASSLEAGDGTEAFF TGTGCCAGCAGCTTAGAGGCAGGGGATGGAACTGAAGCTTTCTTT
TRBJ1-4 TRBD1 TRBV10-1 . CASRDSRGRGTNEKLFF TGCGCCAGCAGGGATTCCAGGGGGCGCGGGACTAATGAAAAACTGTTTTTT
TRBJ2-2 TRBD1 TRBV14 . CASRGQGPQAQYTGELFF TGTGCCAGCAGGGGACAGGGGCCCCAAGCCCAATACACCGGGGAGCTGTTTTTT
TRBJ2-3 . TRBV23-1 . CASATRATVLSSTDTQYF TGCGCCAGCGCCACCAGGGCGACAGTTTTATCTAGCACAGATACGCAGTATTTT
TRBJ1-5 . TRBV3-1/TRBV3-2 . CASSQGQRDQPQHF TGTGCCAGCAGCCAAGGCCAGAGGGATCAGCCCCAGCATTTT
TRBJ1-2 TRBD1 TRBV27 . CASSLGTGDGYTF TGTGCCAGCAGTTTAGGGACAGGGGATGGCTACACCTTC
TRBJ1-4 TRBD1 TRBV27 . CASSLLGTGTGGEKLFF TGTGCCAGCAGTTTATTAGGAACCGGGACAGGGGGTGAAAAACTGTTTTTT
TRBJ2-7 TRBD2 TRBV7-9 once CASSILAGGSSYEQYF TGTGCCAGCAGCATACTAGCGGGGGGTTCCTCCTACGAGCAGTACTTC
TRBJ1-1 . TRBV6-6 few CASSYDSLNTEAFF TGTGCCAGCTCATACGACAGCTTGAACACTGAAGCTTTCTTT